These T cell receptor beta chains were read from a single sample in a study of technical replicates of blood from several donors. Some clones are missing from TCRdb's copy, which holds only in-frame ones; the method was immunoSEQ multiplex PCR. Of about 76,000 clones detected, 86% appear once; the ten largest clones hold around 4.8%. Sequenced input: PBMCs. The receptors were sampled from a human donor in good health. Some clones in this sample may be carry-over from other donors' samples. Each CDR3 is given without its conserved first and last residue.

v_call	j_call	cdr3_aa
TRBV15	TRBJ2-5	ATSGWGLAGPVGTQY
TRBV25-1	TRBJ2-5	ASNSGTVETQY
TRBV10-3	TRBJ2-7	AISRGGPFYEQY
TRBV7-2	TRBJ1-3	ASSKTGGIGNTIY
TRBV10-3	TRBJ1-2	AISGTGTGDGYT
TRBV2	TRBJ2-5	ASSGLAGSQETQY
TRBV7-6	TRBJ2-3	ASSSILNHPTDTQY
TRBV6-1	TRBJ1-5	ASSALNGVDQPQH
TRBV15	TRBJ1-1	ATSRDLGGRNTEAF
TRBV25-1	TRBJ1-5	AIWPNQPQH
TRBV2	TRBJ1-6	ASGAGRNNSPLH
TRBV7-2	TRBJ2-3	ASSWVSGGSTDTQY
TRBV5-4	TRBJ1-2	ASSLGQGIFT
TRBV4-1	TRBJ1-4	ASSQEGFNEKLF
TRBV9	TRBJ2-5	ASSVGDRGQETQY
TRBV11-3	TRBJ2-3	ASSGRADTQY
TRBV28	TRBJ1-1	ASSRQGLNTEAF
TRBV5-4	TRBJ2-7	ASSRKSTGTYEQY
TRBV7-8	TRBJ2-1	ASSLQGLADGSYNEQF
TRBV2	TRBJ1-1	ASSGQGNTEAF
TRBV10-3	TRBJ2-7	AISESVGLTYEQY
TRBV5-1	TRBJ2-3	ASSLSGGSTDTQY
TRBV2	TRBJ2-5	ASSYIRRATSGTGQETQY
TRBV4-2	TRBJ1-6	ASSQVKSGANSPLH
TRBV2	TRBJ2-7	ASSGDRFSYEQY
TRBV27	TRBJ2-3	ASSLGGGSTDTQY
TRBV13	TRBJ2-6	ASSLPGSGANVLT
TRBV27	TRBJ1-5	ASRTQGAVEPQH
TRBV7-9	TRBJ2-3	ASSHSQTDTQY
TRBV6-1	TRBJ1-5	ASSELTSQISNQPQH
TRBV7-2	TRBJ1-1	ASSLQTVMNTEAF
TRBV7-2	TRBJ2-5	ASSLGSGLDQETQY
TRBV11-1	TRBJ1-1	ASRSNRWNTEAF
TRBV19	TRBJ1-2	ASSGSGTGDYGYT
TRBV4-1	TRBJ1-1	ASSQDFLTEAF
TRBV21-1	TRBJ2-7	ASSKRLAGGNTYEQY
TRBV30	TRBJ1-3	AWTRSNTIY
TRBV7-2	TRBJ1-4	ASSWDRGDEKLF
TRBV23-1	TRBJ2-4	ASRRQITGGESKNIQY
TRBV2	TRBJ2-7	ASTFGLAGPGYEQY
TRBV5-4	TRBJ2-1	ASSLQVRADEQF
TRBV7-9	TRBJ2-7	ASSSQDRPPYEQY
TRBV7-9	TRBJ2-5	ASSFGGGSQETQY
TRBV6-5	TRBJ1-6	ASSLDLNSPLH
TRBV5-1	TRBJ2-1	ASSFRAEPYNEQF
TRBV10-3	TRBJ2-7	AISESGAGALYEQY
TRBV7-2	TRBJ1-2	ASSPGGTALNYGYT
TRBV15	TRBJ1-4	ATSRKTGTLNEKLF
TRBV5-4	TRBJ1-2	ASSLGQNNYGYT
TRBV5-6	TRBJ1-2	ASNLLRAGGDYGYT
TRBV2	TRBJ2-1	ASSEWGTISNEQF
TRBV6-5	TRBJ1-1	ASSRQGQTEAF
TRBV13	TRBJ2-1	ASSLESVHNEQF
TRBV14	TRBJ2-1	ASSQDLSGRDEQF
TRBV5-4	TRBJ2-7	ASSGGLAGGYEQY
TRBV5-4	TRBJ2-1	ASSLDGTSGWRNEQF
TRBV27	TRBJ2-3	ASSLMAGGGLDTQY
TRBV6-4	TRBJ2-2	ASSVREATGELF
TRBV6-1	TRBJ1-5	ASSPNRGGQPQH
TRBV7-8	TRBJ2-7	ASSISGTGKNEQY